In its sample, the clone carrying this T cell receptor beta chain was seen a few times. The CDR3 runs to 16 residues. Looked up from germline, CDR1 is LNHNV and CDR2 is YYDKDF (reference sequence). The V gene lost 5 bases and the J gene lost 3 bases, with 16 bases spanning the gap. Time point reported: cycle 4 day 1 (C4D1), after 6 weeks of nivolumab. Each patient experienced a relapse that followed autologous stem cell transplantation, and brentuximab vedotin exposure varied. Out of thawed PBMCs, magnetic negative selection purified CD4+ T cells. This specimen belongs to a study of PD-1 blockade in classical Hodgkin lymphoma. Assay used: immunoSEQ multiplex PCR; TCRdb lists only in-frame clones, some missing. The sample consists of 30,000 to 35,000 clones, under 90% of them appearing once.

This TCR derives from a human donor with classical Hodgkin lymphoma. J is TRBJ2-2 and V is TRBV15; a possible D gene is TRBD2 (5 bases). Source: CD4+ T cells from blood, taken before the fourth cycle of nivolumab. The CDR3 reads CATSGLRWMDTGELFF. The DNA for the CDR3 is TGTGCCACCAGCGGACTTCGATGGATGGACACCGGGGAGCTGTTTTTT.